The 21 T cell receptor beta chains below all came from one sample that was sequenced in a study of technical replicates of blood from a handful of donors. Libraries were prepared by immunoSEQ multiplex PCR; TCRdb keeps only in-frame clonotypes and omits some of them. The sample carries about 62,000 clones, around 87% recorded once. Source material: PBMCs. These TCRs come from a human donor in good health. Some clones in this sample may be carry-over from other donors' samples.

The genes are TRBV7-2 and TRBJ2-7; D is perhaps TRBD2 (6 bases). V lost 3 bases to trimming and J lost 5 bases, with 11 bases between them. This CDR3 has 13 residues. Germline-derived CDR1 and CDR2 are SGHTA and FQGNSA. The CDR3 spells CASSLLSGDEQYF. The CDR3 region has the DNA TGTGCCAGCAGCTTGTTGTCGGGAGACGAGCAGTACTTC. The full variable domain, completed using reference TRBV7-2 and TRBJ2-7, is GAGVSQSPSNKVTEKGKDVELRCDPISGHTALYWYRQSLGQGLEFLIYFQGNSAPDKSGLPSDRFSAERTGGSVSTLTIQRTQQEDSAVYLCASSLLSGDEQYFGPGTRLTVT.

The genes are TRBV10-3 and TRBJ2-2, with 8 bases fitting TRBD2. In germline, CDR1 is ENHRY, CDR2 SYGVKD. The CDR3 consists of 13 residues. Unmatched junction bases numbered 2, after V lost 7 bases and J lost 4 bases. CDR3 bases: TGTGCCATCAAGCGGGAGAGCACCGGGGAGCTGTTTTTT. Translating gives CAIKRESTGELFF.

V usage is TRBV7-9 and J usage is TRBJ2-7; 8 positions match TRBD2. J was trimmed by 2 bases and V by 2 bases; bases with no gene match: 5. In germline, CDR1 is SEHNR, CDR2 FQNEAQ (reference sequence). The CDR3 sequence is 15 residues long. DNA of the CDR3: TGTGCCAGCAGCTTAAGTACAGCGGGAGCCTACGAGCAGTACTTC. It yields the protein CASSLSTAGAYEQYF.

The J gene is TRBJ1-2, the V gene TRBV4-3, with D maybe TRBD1 (5 bases). The germline V and J ends were trimmed by 1 base and 4 bases, with 13 bases remaining between them. Per the germline V gene, CDR1 is LGHNA and CDR2 is YSLEER. The CDR3 is 15 residues long. CDR3: CASSQVGRDFYGYTF. The CDR3 DNA sequence: TGCGCCAGCAGCCAAGTTGGGCGGGACTTCTATGGCTACACCTTC.

The chain joins TRBV29-1 to TRBJ1-4; weak D call: TRBD1 (5 bases). There are 11 residues in the CDR3. Between the trimmed V and J ends, which lost 1 base and 11 bases, there was a span of 8 bases. Per the germline V gene, CDR1 is SQVTM and CDR2 is ANQGSEA. The CDR3 sequence: CSVEGRGKLFF. The CDR3 DNA follows: TGCAGCGTTGAAGGGAGGGGCAAACTGTTTTTT.

The rearrangement joins TRBV18 to TRBJ2-7, with TRBD2 as a possible D gene (6 bases). From germline, CDR1 is KGHSH and CDR2 LQKENI. There are 15 residues in the CDR3. Trimming left V 6 bases short and J 5 bases short, with 20 bases between. DNA for the CDR3: TGTGCCAGCTCTCGAGTAGGAGGGGCTGTGGACGAGCAGTACTTC. Translation: CASSRVGGAVDEQYF.

This clone was counted a few times. The chain has TRBV5-8 and TRBJ1-6, with 8 bases aligning to TRBD1. Unmatched junction bases numbered 3, after V lost 1 base and J lost 6 bases. This CDR3 is 15 amino acids long. From germline, CDR1 is SGHTS and CDR2 YDEGEE. In DNA, the CDR3 is TGTGCCAGCAGCTTGCCCGGACAGGGTAATTCACCCCTCCACTTT. This translates into CASSLPGQGNSPLHF.

The rearrangement joins TRBV30 to TRBJ2-7; 9 bases are shared with TRBD1. V gave up 0 bases and J gave up 4 bases; unmatched junction bases: 4. Germline lookup yields CDR1 GTSNPN and CDR2 SVGIG (reference sequence). The CDR3 loop spans 14 amino acids. This CDR3 reads CAWSVLTGGYEQYF. CDR3 sequence (DNA): TGTGCCTGGAGTGTTCTGACAGGGGGTTACGAGCAGTACTTC.

The chain is built from TRBV5-1 and TRBJ2-5, with D possibly being TRBD1 (5 bases). CDR1 and CDR2 (germline): SGHRS, YFSETQ. This CDR3 region has 14 residues. Trimming left V 0 bases short and J 5 bases short, with 11 bases between. Here the CDR3 DNA reads TGCGCCAGCAGCTTGGAGGGCAGGGCGGAGACCCAGTACTTC. As protein: CASSLEGRAETQYF.

Worth noting for this clone: An end of the junction does not agree with germline; a read error may underlie this. J is TRBJ2-6 and V is TRBV11-2, with D possibly TRBD2 on 7 matching bases. Germline-derived CDR1 and CDR2 are SGHAT and FQNNGV. The CDR3 extends over 11 amino acids. Here the CDR3 reads CASSFRGGLYF. CDR3 nucleotides: TGTGCCAGCAGCTTTAGGGGGGGACTATATTTC. Together with reference TRBV11-2 and TRBJ2-6, the CDR3 gives the full variable domain: EAGVAQSPRYKIIEKRQSVAFWCNPISGHATLYWYQQILGQGPKLLIQFQNNGVVDDSQLPKDRFSAERLKGVDSTLKIQPAKLEDSAVYLCASSFRGGLYFGAGSRLTVL.

This chain joins TRBV5-1 and TRBJ1-5, with D uncertain. CDR3 length: 14 amino acids. Per germline, CDR1 SGHRS and CDR2 YFSETQ. V lost 2 bases and J 7 bases, leaving 13 bases between the germline ends. CDR3 DNA: TGCGCCAGCAGCTTCGGAACAGCGGGGCAGCCCCAGCATTTT. This codes for CASSFGTAGQPQHF.

This chain connects TRBV29-1 to TRBJ2-7; tentative D call: TRBD1 (6 bases). This CDR3 is 11 amino acids long. Germline loops: CDR1 SQVTM, CDR2 ANQGSEA. With 7 bases removed from V and 4 bases from J, the gap between germline ends came to 11 bases. CDR3 amino acids: CSGTQGYEQYF. DNA of the CDR3: TGCAGCGGCACCCAGGGGTACGAGCAGTACTTC.

This chain uses TRBV19 with TRBJ2-3; TRBD2 might be the D (6 bases). The V gene lost 6 bases and the J gene lost 6 bases, with 16 bases spanning the gap. This CDR3 is 14 amino acids long. Germline V gene data show CDR1 as LNHDA and CDR2 as SQIVND (reference sequence). The CDR3 nucleotides read TGTGCCAGTAGAATGCGGGGTATCACCGATACGCAGTATTTT. This codes for CASRMRGITDTQYF.

The chain uses TRBV7-3 and TRBJ1-3; TRBD1 matches at 9 bases. The trim removed 5 bases at V and 4 bases at J, leaving 12 bases unmatched. CDR1 is SGHTA, CDR2 FQGTGA, per germline. There are 17 residues in the CDR3. CDR3 residues: CASSPTRGTGLGNTIYF. The CDR3 DNA reads TGTGCCAGCAGCCCCACCCGTGGGACAGGGCTCGGAAACACCATATATTTT.

This chain connects TRBV7-2 to TRBJ2-1; 9 bases fit TRBD1. Germline V lookup: CDR1 SGHTA, CDR2 FQGNSA. J gave up 3 bases and V 5 bases, and 8 bases lay outside the gene matches. CDR3 size: 16 residues. The CDR3 region has the DNA TGTGCCAGCAGCCCCCGGGACAGGGTTTACTACAATGAGCAGTTCTTC. It encodes CASSPRDRVYYNEQFF.

J is TRBJ2-3 and V is TRBV19; 7 positions agree with TRBD1. Looked up from germline, CDR1 is LNHDA and CDR2 is SQIVND (reference sequence). V gave up 4 bases and J gave up 4 bases; unmatched junction bases: 2. The CDR3 has 13 residues. The CDR3 loop reads CASSRQGADTQYF. CDR3 in DNA: TGTGCCAGTAGTAGACAGGGCGCAGATACGCAGTATTTT.

This chain joins TRBV11-3 and TRBJ2-1; tentatively, D is TRBD2 (5 bases). This CDR3 has 15 amino acids. Trimming removed 4 bases at V and 0 bases at J, with 10 bases between. Germline CDR1 reads SGHNT; CDR2 reads YENEEA. CDR3 sequence: CASSSRRVSYNEQFF. CDR3 coding DNA: TGTGCCAGCAGCTCTCGGCGGGTCTCCTACAATGAGCAGTTCTTC.

V usage is TRBV19 and J usage is TRBJ2-3; D is undetermined. The CDR3 totals 14 residues. Trimming took off 7 bases at V and 2 bases at J, with 13 bases between the two ends. CDR1 and CDR2 (germline): LNHDA, SQIVND (reference sequence). Here the CDR3 reads CASKSAESTDTQYF. DNA for the CDR3: TGTGCCAGTAAATCTGCAGAATCCACAGATACGCAGTATTTT.

V usage is TRBV9 and J usage is TRBJ1-2; D gene uncertain. Per the germline V gene, CDR1 is SGDLS and CDR2 is YYNGEE. The V gene lost 7 bases and the J gene lost 6 bases, with 16 bases spanning the gap. The CDR3 runs 13 residues. The CDR3 sequence: CASSRTGVDGYTF. DNA of the CDR3: TGTGCCAGCTCCCGAACCGGAGTGGATGGCTACACCTTC.

This clone was found a few times. The chain recombines TRBV30 with TRBJ1-1; D is unclear. Germline V gene lookup returns CDR1 GTSNPN and CDR2 SVGIG (reference sequence). This CDR3 spans 14 amino acids. Trimming took 0 bases from V and 0 from J, leaving 8 bases between them. CDR3 amino acids: CAWSVRGLNTEAFF. For the CDR3, the DNA is TGTGCCTGGAGTGTACGGGGATTGAACACTGAAGCTTTCTTT.

V gene TRBV19 combines with J gene TRBJ1-5, with 7 bases lining up with TRBD1. There are 16 residues in the CDR3. Germline loops: CDR1 LNHDA, CDR2 SQIVND (reference sequence). V lost 5 bases, J lost 2 bases, and 9 bases stayed unmatched. For the CDR3, the DNA is TGTGCCAGTAGTGATATCGGGACAGTAGGCAATCAGCCCCAGCATTTT. The encoded protein is CASSDIGTVGNQPQHF.